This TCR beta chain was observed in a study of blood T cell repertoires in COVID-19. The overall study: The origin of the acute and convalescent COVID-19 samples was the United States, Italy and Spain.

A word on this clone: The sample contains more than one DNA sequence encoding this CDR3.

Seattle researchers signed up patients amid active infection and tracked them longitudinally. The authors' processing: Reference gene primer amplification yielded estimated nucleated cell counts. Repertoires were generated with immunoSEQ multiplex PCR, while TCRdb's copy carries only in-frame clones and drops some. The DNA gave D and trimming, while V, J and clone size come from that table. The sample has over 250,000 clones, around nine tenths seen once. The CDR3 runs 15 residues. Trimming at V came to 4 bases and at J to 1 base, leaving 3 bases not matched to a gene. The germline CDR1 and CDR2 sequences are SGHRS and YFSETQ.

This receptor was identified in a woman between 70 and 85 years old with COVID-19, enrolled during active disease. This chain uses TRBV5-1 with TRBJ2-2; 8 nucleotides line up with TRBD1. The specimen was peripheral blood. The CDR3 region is CASSIDRGNTGELFF. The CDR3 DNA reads TGCGCCAGCAGCATAGACAGGGGGAACACCGGGGAGCTGTTTTTT.